Presented here are 13 T cell receptor beta chains from one specimen sequenced in a study of blood T cell repertoires in COVID-19. The repertoire was sequenced with immunoSEQ multiplex PCR; TCRdb's copy has only in-frame clones and lacks some. The data contain some 260,000 clones, around 90% of them singletons. The sequenced sample consisted of peripheral blood. These receptors were obtained from a man at least 80 years old with acute or convalescent COVID-19.

V gene TRBV4-2 combines with J gene TRBJ1-5, with D perhaps matching TRBD1 (5 bases). The ends were cut back, 0 bases at V and 4 bases at J, with 13 bases in the middle. The CDR3 totals 16 residues. Germline CDR1 and CDR2: LGHNA and YNFKEQ. The CDR3 loop is CASSQETRQLNQPQHF. CDR3 sequence (DNA): TGTGCCAGCAGCCAAGAAACCCGACAGCTAAATCAGCCCCAGCATTTT.

In its sample, this clone was seen once. Sequence at one end of the junction differs from germline and may be a read error. The gene calls are TRBV6-6 and TRBJ2-5, with D possibly TRBD1 on 7 matching bases. Germline V lookup: CDR1 MNHNY, CDR2 SVGAGI (reference sequence). CDR3 length equals 15 residues. This chain's CDR3 is CASSHSRGTEETQYF. The CDR3 DNA is TGTGCCAGCAGTCACTCCCGGGGGACAGAAGAGACCCAGTACTTC.

Here the CDR3 DNA reads TGTGCCAGCAGCAGGACTAGCGGGAGGGCCACTGAGCAGTTCTTC. Translated: CASSRTSGRATEQFF. The rearrangement uses TRBV7-3 and TRBJ2-1, with 15 nucleotides matching TRBD2. The CDR3 is 15 amino acids. CDR1 is SGHTA, CDR2 FQGTGA, per germline. J was trimmed by 9 bases and V by 5 bases; bases with no gene match: 5.

The chain links TRBV19 to TRBJ1-1; D is uncertain. This CDR3 comprises 12 residues. Trimming pared 3 bases from V and 5 bases from J, leaving 7 bases between. Germline loops: CDR1 LNHDA, CDR2 SQIVND (reference sequence). CDR3: CASSIYGTEAFF. In nucleotides, the CDR3 is TGTGCCAGTAGTATTTACGGGACTGAAGCTTTCTTT.

This chain links TRBV4-3 with TRBJ1-6; a weak D match, TRBD1 (5 bases). V was trimmed by 4 bases and J by 4 bases, leaving 11 bases between them. This CDR3 has 15 residues. CDR1 LGHNA and CDR2 YSLEER come from the germline V gene. The CDR3 DNA reads TGCGCCAGCAGCCTAGAAGGGGCTTATAATTCACCCCTCCACTTT. This translates into CASSLEGAYNSPLHF.

This clone appeared once. The chain is built from TRBV7-3 and TRBJ1-6; 11 nucleotides line up with TRBD1. Germline CDR1 and CDR2: SGHTA and FQGTGA. The CDR3 covers 15 residues. The V gene end was trimmed by 1 base and the J gene end by 18 bases; junction bases not matched to a gene: 11. The DNA of the CDR3 is TGTGCCAGCAGCTTAAAGGACAGGGGGCAAGGTTATTCCCACTTT. Its protein product is CASSLKDRGQGYSHF.

This chain links TRBV21-1 with TRBJ2-1; the D call of TRBD2 is as the table states it, not checked on the DNA. TRBV21-1 is deemed a pseudogene. The CDR3 spans 17 residues. CDR3 sequence reads: CASSKAPTSGWGNEQFF. CDR3 bases: TGTGCCAGCAGCAAAGCGCCAACTAGCGGGTGGGGAAATGAGCAGTTCTTC.

J is TRBJ1-5 and V is TRBV7-2; 7 bases map to TRBD1. V lost 4 bases to trimming and J lost 11 bases; unmatched junction nucleotides: 14. The CDR3 runs 15 residues. Germline lookup yields CDR1 SGHTA and CDR2 FQGNSA. CDR3 in DNA: TGTGCCAGCAGCTCCCACGGGACAGCCCAGGTAGCCCAGCATTTT. Its protein product is CASSSHGTAQVAQHF.

The chain has TRBV19 and TRBJ2-1, with 8 bases aligning to TRBD1. In germline, CDR1 is LNHDA, CDR2 SQIVND (reference sequence). The CDR3 spans 16 residues. The junction had 10 bases not matched to a gene; V was cut back by 4 bases and J by 5 bases. The DNA of the CDR3 is TGTGCCAGTAGTAACTACCGGGACAGGACAAACAATGAGCAGTTCTTC. Translated: CASSNYRDRTNNEQFF.

The rearrangement joins TRBV7-8 to TRBJ2-3; 9 bases agree with TRBD2. Germline V gives CDR1 SGHVS, CDR2 FQNEAQ. Trimming took 5 bases from V and 4 from J; bases not matched to a gene: 10. This CDR3 is built from 16 residues. As DNA, the CDR3 is TGTGCCAGCAGCCCAGAGTGGCGGGAGGGGTCAGATACGCAGTATTTT. The encoded protein is CASSPEWREGSDTQYF.

The chain joins TRBV15 to TRBJ2-5; D is ambiguous. Trimming pared 0 bases from V and 7 bases from J, leaving 9 bases between. This CDR3 has 13 residues. The germline V gene encodes CDR1 LNHNV and CDR2 YYDKDF (reference sequence). As DNA, the CDR3 is TGTGCCACCAGCAGAGATACCGTCGGGACCCAGTACTTC. This encodes CATSRDTVGTQYF.

This chain uses TRBV4-3 with TRBJ1-2; unclear D gene. CDR3 length: 16 amino acids. V was trimmed by 0 bases and J by 6 bases, leaving 17 bases between them. In germline, CDR1 is LGHNA, CDR2 YSLEER. CDR3 protein: CASSQDRTASWNGYTF. CDR3 DNA sequence: TGCGCCAGCAGCCAAGATCGAACAGCCTCTTGGAATGGCTACACCTTC.

The chain is built from TRBV19 and TRBJ2-4; D is uncertain. The V gene lost 10 bases and the J gene lost 7 bases, with 17 bases spanning the gap. CDR3 length equals 13 residues. Looked up from germline, CDR1 is LNHDA and CDR2 is SQIVND (reference sequence). The CDR3, as DNA: TGTGCCACAGTAGGCCCGATGAGGAACATTCAGTACTTC. Translation gives CATVGPMRNIQYF.